These T cell receptor beta chains were read from a single sample in a study of identical twins. TCRdb processed the 5' RACE reads anew with MiXCR; each CDR3 protein has one entry. The sample holds roughly 1.6 million distinct CDR3 sequences, around a third seen once. Sequencing used cord blood. These receptors were obtained from a newborn girl in good health. Both conserved end residues are part of each CDR3. Fields, in order: J gene, V gene, clone size, CDR3 length, CDR3 protein. A row's size may be missing; if present it is once, few, many or a size class.

J gene: TRBJ2-7
V gene: TRBV7-9
clone size: NA
CDR3 length: 16
CDR3 protein: CASSLTNLEGAYEQYF

J gene: TRBJ2-7
V gene: TRBV10-3
clone size: NA
CDR3 length: 13
CDR3 protein: CAISEAAPYEQYF

J gene: TRBJ2-4
V gene: TRBV3-1
clone size: NA
CDR3 length: 19
CDR3 protein: CASSQDLTENYLAKNIQYF

J gene: TRBJ2-7
V gene: TRBV14
clone size: NA
CDR3 length: 13
CDR3 protein: CASSSDGRAEQYF

J gene: NA
V gene: TRBV2
clone size: NA
CDR3 length: 16
CDR3 protein: CASSEALSGGAYEQYF

J gene: TRBJ1-1
V gene: TRBV27
clone size: NA
CDR3 length: 17
CDR3 protein: CASGMKGARVRNTEAFF

J gene: TRBJ2-1
V gene: TRBV4-2
clone size: many
CDR3 length: 13
CDR3 protein: CASSQTGLPYQFF

J gene: TRBJ1-1
V gene: TRBV5-1
clone size: NA
CDR3 length: 15
CDR3 protein: CASSLDYRENTEAFF

J gene: TRBJ1-2
V gene: TRBV20-1
clone size: NA
CDR3 length: 14
CDR3 protein: CSARAGQHNYGYTF

J gene: TRBJ2-5
V gene: TRBV29-1
clone size: many
CDR3 length: 11
CDR3 protein: CSVAEDATQYF

J gene: TRBJ2-7
V gene: TRBV21-1
clone size: NA
CDR3 length: 15
CDR3 protein: CASNKLATIDYEQYF

J gene: NA
V gene: TRBV12-3/TRBV12-4
clone size: NA
CDR3 length: 12
CDR3 protein: CASSSKGGEQYF

J gene: TRBJ2-1
V gene: TRBV7-2
clone size: few
CDR3 length: 19
CDR3 protein: CASSLHGLAGEGRYNEQFF

J gene: TRBJ2-3
V gene: TRBV3-1
clone size: NA
CDR3 length: 17
CDR3 protein: CASSQDRETSGTDTQYF

J gene: TRBJ2-6
V gene: TRBV10-3
clone size: NA
CDR3 length: 16
CDR3 protein: CAISAQLRSGANVLTF

J gene: TRBJ1-6
V gene: TRBV18
clone size: NA
CDR3 length: 16
CDR3 protein: CASSPKTASYNSPLHF

J gene: TRBJ2-2
V gene: TRBV4-2
clone size: NA
CDR3 length: 14
CDR3 protein: CASSHLDGTGELFF

J gene: TRBJ2-1
V gene: TRBV10-3
clone size: few
CDR3 length: 15
CDR3 protein: CAISESWGPYNEQFF

J gene: TRBJ2-3
V gene: TRBV29-1
clone size: NA
CDR3 length: 17
CDR3 protein: CSVRTSEGYGYTDTQYF

J gene: NA
V gene: TRBV6-1
clone size: NA
CDR3 length: 13
CDR3 protein: CASRTGGPNIQYF

J gene: TRBJ2-7
V gene: TRBV29-1
clone size: few
CDR3 length: 12
CDR3 protein: CSVAGQGQEQYF

J gene: TRBJ2-7
V gene: TRBV5-1
clone size: many
CDR3 length: 13
CDR3 protein: CASSLSGHYEQYF

J gene: TRBJ2-1
V gene: TRBV28
clone size: few
CDR3 length: 17
CDR3 protein: CASSFLRGQGGADEQFF

J gene: TRBJ1-2
V gene: TRBV11-1
clone size: NA
CDR3 length: 14
CDR3 protein: CASSLRAYDYGYTF

J gene: TRBJ1-6
V gene: TRBV12-3/TRBV12-4
clone size: NA
CDR3 length: 14
CDR3 protein: CASSFWRNNSPLHF

J gene: TRBJ2-7
V gene: TRBV7-2
clone size: NA
CDR3 length: 15
CDR3 protein: CASSPSQRTNYEQYF

J gene: TRBJ2-2
V gene: TRBV24-1
clone size: few
CDR3 length: 10
CDR3 protein: CAIYTGELFF